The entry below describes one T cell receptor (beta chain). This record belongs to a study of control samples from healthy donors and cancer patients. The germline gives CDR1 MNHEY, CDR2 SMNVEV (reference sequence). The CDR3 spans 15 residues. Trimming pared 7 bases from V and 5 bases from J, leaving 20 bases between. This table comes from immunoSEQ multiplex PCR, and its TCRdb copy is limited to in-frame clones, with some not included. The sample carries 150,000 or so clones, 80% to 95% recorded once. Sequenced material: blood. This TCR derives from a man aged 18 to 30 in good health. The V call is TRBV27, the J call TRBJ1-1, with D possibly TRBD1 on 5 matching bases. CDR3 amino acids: CASNSWGLGGTEAFF. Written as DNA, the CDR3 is TGTGCCAGCAACTCGTGGGGGTTGGGGGGAACTGAAGCTTTCTTT.